This passage covers 26 T cell receptor delta chains from one sample sequenced in a study of γδ T cells in repeated Plasmodium falciparum infection. Flow sorting of PBMC yielded separate Vgamma9/Vdelta2+ and Vdelta2-negative gammadelta T cell populations for bulk repertoire analysis. TCRdb reran clone calling via CATT on the multiplex PCR reads. The repertoire holds tens of thousands of delta-chain clones, with 1.9% as singletons. Sequences were obtained from gamma-delta T cells from blood. The receptors were gathered from a pool of human donors (malaria-infected and uninfected, not separated).

In this sample, this clone turned up a few times. This DNA's translation differs at residue 14 from TCRdb's protein, which comes from a much larger clone; a read error is likely, and the protein shown is translated from the DNA. V gene TRDV1 combines with J gene TRDJ1, with D tentatively TRDD2 (6 bases). No J gene was available from TCRdb, and it was assigned here by a germline match of the DNA. V gave up 4 bases and J gave up 0 bases, with 30 bases separating them. The germline V gene has CDR1 TSWWSYY and CDR2 QGS. This CDR3 has 21 amino acids. The CDR3 DNA is TGTGCTCTTGGGGGCCAAACGCCCTTCCATAGGTTGCTGACGTACACCGATAAACTCATCTTT. Protein sequence: CALGGQTPFHRLLTYTDKLIF.

A note on this clone: A far larger clone lies a single base away; this is likely a read error. Other DNA sequences within the sample encode an identical CDR3. The CDR3 loop is CAWGGLTILGDKGADTDKLIF. In DNA, the CDR3 is TGTGCCTGGGGGGGCCTTACCATACTGGGGGATAAGGGTGCGGACACCGATAAACTCATCTTT. The chain recombines TRDV3 with TRDJ1, with 11 bases aligning to TRDD3. No J gene was available from TCRdb, and it was assigned here by a germline match of the DNA. CDR1 and CDR2 from the germline V gene are TVYSNPD and GDNSRS (reference sequence). CDR3 length equals 21 residues. The V and J ends lost 4 bases and 0 bases, in that order; junction bases with no gene match: 25.

This clone showed up just a few times. The protein held in TCRdb is that of a much larger clone and does not match this DNA's translation at residue 21, likely because of a read error; the protein shown is translated from the DNA. This chain uses TRDV3 with TRDJ1; a possible D gene is TRDD2 (7 bases). Since TCRdb gives no J gene, matching the DNA to germline was used here to assign it. Germline V gives CDR1 TVYSNPD, CDR2 GDNSRS (reference sequence). CDR3 length equals 27 residues. For the CDR3, the DNA is TGTGCCCAGAAGAAAGTATTGTTCCTACCTCGCACACTTTTACCGGGGGACCTCGCCAAGCACACTGATAAACTCATCTTT. It encodes CAQKKVLFLPRTLLPGDLAKHTDKLIF. Based on the CDR3 plus reference TRDV3 and TRDJ1, the full variable domain is CDKVTQSSPDQTVASGSEVVLLCTYDTVYSNPDLFWYRIRPDYSFQFVFYGDNSRSEGADFTQGRFSVKHILTQKAFHLVISPVRTEDSATYYCAQKKVLFLPRTLLPGDLAKHTDKLIFGKGTRVTVEP.

A word on this clone: A far larger clone lies a single base away; this is likely a read error. The same CDR3 also results from other DNA sequences found in this sample. V is TRDV1 and J is TRDJ1; 10 nucleotides agree with TRDD3. The germline V gene encodes CDR1 TSWWSYY and CDR2 QGS. The CDR3 has 22 residues. Germline trimming cut 2 bases from V and 2 bases from J; bases unmatched to any gene: 23. Here the CDR3 reads CALGEYHREWGILGSLTDKLIF. CDR3 nucleotide sequence: TGTGCTCTTGGGGAATATCACCGCGAATGGGGGATACTAGGAAGTCTGACCGATAAACTCATCTTT.

This clone occurred many times. The TCRdb record carries a much larger clone's protein, which differs from this DNA's translation at residue 5; a read error is the likely cause, and the protein listed here is the DNA translation. The rearrangement links TRDV2 to TRDJ1; D not certain. No J gene was available from TCRdb, and it was assigned here by a germline match of the DNA. Germline loops: CDR1 GEAIGNYY, CDR2 EKD. Trimming left V 3 bases short and J 1 base short, with 14 bases between. The CDR3 loop spans 15 amino acids. The CDR3 loop is CACDAVLRSTDKLIF. CDR3 DNA: TGTGCCTGTGACGCCGTATTGAGAAGCACCGATAAACTCATCTTT.

This clone was seen a few times. This DNA translates differently at residue 21 from the TCRdb protein, which is that of a much larger clone; a read error is likely, and the protein shown is the DNA's own translation. For the CDR3, the DNA is TGTGCTCTTGGGGAACTTTTGAGAGGAGCTACTTTACTGGGGGATTACTGGGGGTTCACCGTTAAACTCATCTTT. Its translation is CALGELLRGATLLGDYWGFTVKLIF. The chain links TRDV1 to TRDJ1; 10 bases are a match to TRDD3. No J segment appears in TCRdb, so it was assigned here by matching the sequence to germline. The CDR3 sequence is 25 residues long. CDR1 is TSWWSYY, CDR2 QGS, per germline.

In its sample, this clone was seen a few times. The protein TCRdb gives is from a much larger clone and does not agree with this DNA's translation at residue 3, likely a read error; the protein shown here comes from the DNA. This chain uses TRDV3 with TRDJ1; TRDD3 agrees at 13 bases. The J gene was missing in TCRdb and was found by matching the end of the DNA to germline. The germline CDR1 and CDR2 sequences are TVYSNPD and GDNSRS (reference sequence). With 4 bases clipped from V and 1 base from J, the junction kept 30 bases outside the gene matches. CDR3 length equals 23 residues. The CDR3 protein is CASHFPRLQYWGIRMDATDKLIF. In DNA form, the CDR3 reads TGTGCCTCCCATTTCCCCCGACTCCAATACTGGGGGATACGGATGGACGCCACCGATAAACTCATCTTT.

This clone was found a few times. This DNA's translation differs at residue 4 from TCRdb's protein, which comes from a much larger clone; a read error is likely, and the protein shown is translated from the DNA. This chain uses TRDV3 with TRDJ1; the D call may be TRDD2 or TRDD3 (8 bases each). Here the J gene was assigned by germline matching of the DNA, as TCRdb has none. CDR1 and CDR2 (germline): TVYSNPD, GDNSRS (reference sequence). The V gene lost 4 bases and the J gene lost 1 base, with 31 bases spanning the gap. The CDR3 covers 19 residues. CDR3 bases: TGTGCCTGCTGTCTTCCTACGGGGATACCCCGAGCCTGCACCGATAAACTCATCTTT. Translated, it gives CACCLPTGIPRACTDKLIF.

There are a few counts of this clone. The protein in TCRdb stems from a much larger clone and differs at residue 18 from this DNA's translation, likely a read error; here the protein is translated from the DNA. This chain uses TRDV1 with TRDJ1, with 11 bases fitting TRDD3. The J gene, missing from TCRdb, was assigned here through DNA to germline matching. V lost 1 base and J lost 0; bases outside the gene matches: 37. The CDR3 totals 28 residues. Germline V gene lookup returns CDR1 TSWWSYY and CDR2 QGS. The DNA for the CDR3 is TGTGCTCTTGGGGAACCCCAAACTTCCTTTTCACTCAACTGGGGGATATACGTCAATCGCCCGTACACCGATAAACTCATCTTT. Protein product: CALGEPQTSFSLNWGIYVNRPYTDKLIF.

This clone has a count of ten or more. A single base is all that separates this from a far larger clone, so a read error is likely. Other DNA sequences in the same sample also yield this CDR3. The J gene is TRDJ1, the V gene TRDV1; TRDD3 aligns across 7 bases. The J gene is absent in TCRdb and was assigned here via DNA matching to germline. The germline gives CDR1 TSWWSYY, CDR2 QGS. The junction had 24 bases not matched to a gene; V was cut back by 5 bases and J by 0 bases. This CDR3 contains 21 residues. CDR3 region: CALGSCLPYWGIPRYTDKLIF. CDR3 coding DNA: TGTGCTCTTGGGTCCTGCCTGCCGTACTGGGGAATACCACGTTACACCGATAAACTCATCTTT.

As for this clone: A read error is the likely source, as a far larger clone sits one nucleotide away. The same CDR3 also results from other DNA sequences found in this sample. This chain links TRDV1 with TRDJ1, with TRDD3 matching 8 bases. The J gene is absent in TCRdb and was assigned here via DNA matching to germline. This CDR3 is 20 amino acids long. V lost 5 bases to trimming and J lost 10 bases; unmatched junction nucleotides: 30. CDR1 and CDR2 (germline): TSWWSYY, QGS. The CDR3 DNA is TGTGCTCTTGGGAATTGCCCCTCCTACGATGAGGGATACGGTCTTGGAATACTCATCTTT. Its protein is CALGNCPSYDEGYGLGILIF.

As concerns this clone: The protein in TCRdb stems from a much larger clone and differs at residue 15 from this DNA's translation, likely a read error; here the protein is translated from the DNA. The sample holds other DNA sequences that translate to the same CDR3. The chain joins TRDV2 to TRDJ1, with TRDD3 matching over 10 bases. Germline values: CDR1 GEAIGNYY, CDR2 EKD. The CDR3 runs to 21 residues. V shed 1 base and J 0 bases; nucleotides not matched to a gene: 19. CDR3 nucleotides: TGTGCCTGTGACACTCTTTTATTGGGGGATACTGACCTCGACGACACCGATAAACTCATCTTT. This encodes CACDTLLLGDTDLDDTDKLIF.

This clone was detected ten times or more. The protein given by TCRdb reflects a much larger clone and differs at residue 3 from this DNA's translation, likely from a read error; the protein shown is the DNA's translation. The V and J genes are TRAV38-2/DV8 and TRDJ1; 8 bases are shared with TRDD3. The J gene was missing in TCRdb and was found by matching the end of the DNA to germline. Germline-derived CDR1 and CDR2 are TSESDYY and QEAYKQQN. There are 23 residues in the CDR3. Written as DNA, the CDR3 is TGTGCTCATAGGAGCCGCCGACCCCAAACCGCCCGGGGATACACCGAGTACACCGATAAACTCATCTTT. Translation: CAHRSRRPQTARGYTEYTDKLIF.

Ten or more counts support this clone. The V gene is TRAV36/DV7, the J gene TRDJ1, with 9 bases identical to TRDD2. Germline V CDR1 and CDR2: VTNFRS, LTSSGIE (reference sequence). This CDR3 region has 19 residues. V trimming: 6 bases; J trimming: 2 bases; junction bases outside the gene matches: 23. CDR3 DNA: TGTGCTGCGTCAAGGCCTTCCTACGAAGATACGCGACGAACCGATAAACTCATCTTT. As protein: CAASRPSYEDTRRTDKLIF. Full variable domain (outside the CDR3, taken from reference TRAV36/DV7 and TRDJ1): EDKVVQSPLSLVVHEGDTVTLNCSYEVTNFRSLLWYKQEKKAPTFLFMLTSSGIEKKSGRLSSILDKKELSSILNITATQTGDSAIYLCAASRPSYEDTRRTDKLIFGKGTRVTVEP.

Details on this clone: The protein held in TCRdb is that of a much larger clone and does not match this DNA's translation at residue 13, likely because of a read error; the protein shown is translated from the DNA. The chain carries TRDV3 and TRDJ1; 8 bases match TRDD3. TCRdb supplies no J gene; here it was assigned by aligning the nucleotide sequence to germline. Unmatched junction bases numbered 28, after V lost 1 base and J lost 3 bases. Germline CDR1 TVYSNPD, CDR2 GDNSRS (reference sequence). This CDR3 has 21 amino acids. The CDR3 here is CAFNSRHFHYWGVNIPDKLIF. Written as DNA, the CDR3 is TGTGCCTTTAATTCGCGCCACTTCCACTACTGGGGGGTGAATATCCCCGATAAACTCATCTTT.

As for this clone: TCRdb lists the protein of a much larger clone for this DNA, which differs at residue 21, so this is likely a read error; the protein given here is translated from the DNA itself. The rearrangement uses TRDV3 and TRDJ1, with TRDD3 matching over 12 bases. Since TCRdb gives no J gene, matching the DNA to germline was used here to assign it. Unmatched junction bases numbered 40, after V lost 1 base and J lost 10 bases. The CDR3 is 24 residues long. Looked up from germline, CDR1 is TVYSNPD and CDR2 is GDNSRS (reference sequence). Here the CDR3 DNA reads TGTGCCTTTAAGGGGGGACCTTCCGCCGGTATAAAAACTCCCGTATACTGGGGGATACAAACACTCATCTTT. Its protein is CAFKGGPSAGIKTPVYWGIQTLIF.

For this clone: The protein that TCRdb holds for this DNA derives from a much larger clone and differs from the translated DNA at residue 6, which likely indicates a read error; the protein shown here is translated from the DNA. The chain combines TRDV1 with TRDJ1; TRDD3 matches at 10 bases. The J gene, left out of TCRdb, was set here by checking the DNA against germline. The CDR3 sequence is 22 residues long. The germline V gene has CDR1 TSWWSYY and CDR2 QGS. Trimming removed 3 bases from V and 0 bases from J; junction bases left unmatched: 22. The CDR3, as DNA: TGTGCTCTTGGGGACATACACCGTCGGGACTGGGGGATCCCTCCGTACACCGATAAACTCATCTTT. Translation gives CALGDIHRRDWGIPPYTDKLIF.

This clone has ten or more counts. The J gene is TRDJ1, the V gene TRDV2, with 8 nucleotides matching TRDD3. Germline V gene lookup returns CDR1 GEAIGNYY and CDR2 EKD. The CDR3 is made up of 16 amino acids. J gave up 0 bases and V 3 bases, and 8 bases lay outside the gene matches. The CDR3: CACDSLGDGYTDKLIF. DNA of the CDR3: TGTGCCTGTGACTCCTTGGGGGATGGGTACACCGATAAACTCATCTTT.

Of note for this clone: TCRdb's protein, taken from a much larger clone, differs from this DNA's translation at residue 18, likely owing to a read error; the protein displayed comes from the DNA. The same CDR3 arises from other DNA sequences in this sample as well. The chain joins TRDV1 to TRDJ1, with 9 nucleotides matching TRDD3. The J gene, not given by TCRdb, was assigned here from a germline match of the nucleotide sequence. Per germline, CDR1 TSWWSYY and CDR2 QGS. This CDR3 is 22 amino acids long. CDR3 in DNA: TGTGCTCTTGGGGAAAACCAATTCAAGTACTGGGGGACACCTCTGTACACCGAGAAACTCATCTTT. Translation: CALGENQFKYWGTPLYTEKLIF.

The table lists this clone with a few counts. TCRdb's entry gives the protein of a much larger clone, which mismatches this DNA's translation at residue 4, likely from a read error; the protein reported here is translated from the DNA. The V and J genes are TRDV1 and TRDJ2, with TRDD3 as a possible D gene (8 bases). TCRdb leaves out the J gene; it was filled in here by matching the DNA to germline. This CDR3 has 23 residues. The V gene lost 7 bases and the J gene lost 0 bases, with 36 bases spanning the gap. CDR1 TSWWSYY and CDR2 QGS come from the germline V gene. CDR3 sequence: CALVAMAFLHFTGGPALTAQLFF. The CDR3 nucleotides are TGTGCTCTTGTGGCGATGGCCTTCCTCCATTTCACTGGGGGTCCCGCTTTGACAGCACAACTCTTCTTT.

Concerning this clone itself: TCRdb assigns this DNA the protein of a much larger clone, which departs from its translation at residue 3; this likely reflects a read error, and the protein shown comes from translating the DNA. The V gene is TRDV3, the J gene TRDJ1; D unresolved. Matching the DNA to germline supplied the J gene, which TCRdb does not give. The CDR3 length is 15 residues. The V gene lost 4 bases and the J gene lost 0 bases, with 18 bases spanning the gap. Germline V gene sequence: CDR1 TVYSNPD, CDR2 GDNSRS (reference sequence). The CDR3 sequence: CASSASWWDTDKLIF. In DNA, the CDR3 is TGTGCCTCTAGCGCCTCGTGGTGGGACACCGATAAACTCATCTTT.

Details on this clone: TCRdb pairs this DNA with a much larger clone's protein that differs at residue 24, likely a read error; the protein shown was translated from the DNA. This rearrangement joins TRDV1 to TRDJ1; TRDD3 matches at 13 bases. Looked up from germline, CDR1 is TSWWSYY and CDR2 is QGS. This CDR3 has 25 amino acids. In nucleotides, the CDR3 is TGTGCTCTTGGGGAACTAGTTCCTAAGGGGCTTATACTGGGGGATACGCCCGTTTGCACCGATAAACTCACCTTT. Encoded protein: CALGELVPKGLILGDTPVCTDKLTF.

On this clone: TCRdb assigns this DNA the protein of a much larger clone, which departs from its translation at residue 14; this likely reflects a read error, and the protein shown comes from translating the DNA. There is no J gene call, but TRDV2 is given as the V gene; TRDD3 is the table's D call and was not checked against the DNA. CDR3 length: 15 amino acids. Germline CDR1 GEAIGNYY, CDR2 EKD. As DNA, the CDR3 is TGTGCCTGTGACAAACTGGGGGATACGACCGATAAACTCACCTTT. This gives the protein CACDKLGDTTDKLTF.

Many counts were recorded for this clone. TCRdb's listed protein matches a much larger clone and diverges from this DNA's translation at residue 6, likely through a read error; the protein shown comes from the DNA. The rearrangement links TRDV1 to TRDJ1; 12 bases are shared with TRDD3. Matching the DNA to germline supplied the J gene, which TCRdb does not give. CDR1 is TSWWSYY and CDR2 is QGS in the germline V gene. The CDR3 covers 21 residues. J lost 0 bases, V lost 5 bases, and 19 bases had no gene match. CDR3 DNA sequence: TGTGCTCTTGGGTCCCGCCTGCCGTACTGGGGGATACCACGTTACACCGATAAACTCATCTTT. This codes for CALGSRLPYWGIPRYTDKLIF.

This clone appeared many times. This same CDR3 is encoded by further DNA sequences in the sample. The chain combines TRDV2 with TRDJ1; 7 bases align to TRDD3. TCRdb supplies no J gene; here it was assigned by aligning the nucleotide sequence to germline. Germline values: CDR1 GEAIGNYY, CDR2 EKD. With 0 bases clipped from V and 2 bases from J, the junction kept 23 bases outside the gene matches. The CDR3 is 21 residues long. Here the CDR3 DNA reads TGTGCCTGTGACACCGTAGCAGGGGGATCCCTGGCAAGCTGGGGAACCGATAAACTCATCTTT. It specifies CACDTVAGGSLASWGTDKLIF.

This clone occurred many times. For this DNA, TCRdb reports the protein of a much larger clone, which diverges at residue 18, most likely from a read error; the protein presented here is translated directly from the DNA. The CDR3 sequence is CACDTVAPIRDTRRGDKPIF. CDR3 bases: TGTGCCTGTGACACAGTCGCTCCAATCCGCGATACAAGGCGCGGCGATAAACCCATCTTT. The chain links TRDV2 to TRDJ1, with D tentatively TRDD3 (5 bases). Germline-derived CDR1 and CDR2 are GEAIGNYY and EKD. This CDR3 has 20 residues.